This TCR beta chain comes out of a study of T cell repertoires in cytomegalovirus infection. In the study overall: Public TCR beta signatures marked donors with CMV infection and the matching HLA.

Germline lookup yields CDR1 MNHNY and CDR2 SVGAGI (reference sequence). The CDR3 has 14 residues. Germline trimming cut 6 bases from V and 6 bases from J; bases unmatched to any gene: 7. Study findings and constraints: Carriers of CMV and the relevant HLA type were discriminated by public TCR beta frequency. What dominated the ex vivo response were HLA-C-restricted CMV-specific TCR beta clonotypes.

As regards this clonotype: Antigen: not known.

TCRdb re-derived calls from the reads in MiXCR, one entry per CDR3 protein. The data contain around 750,000 distinct CDR3 sequences, 30% to 35% of them seen just once; the ten biggest clones take up approximately 13%. The clonotype originates from a human donor in good health (CMV status not recorded). Some clones in this sample may be carry-over from other donors' samples. The input for sequencing was cultured CD8+ T cells from PBMCs, taken from culture after CMV antigen stimulation. J is TRBJ1-4 and V is TRBV6-6; 7 bases fit TRBD1. CDR3 nucleotide sequence: TGTGCCAGCAGGCAGACAGGGTTCGATGAAAAACTGTTTTTT. Translated: CASRQTGFDEKLFF.